This T cell receptor (beta chain) originates from a study of T cells in Graves' hyperthyroidism and ophthalmopathy. Overall study: Blood from the periphery was taken at initial diagnosis, before any treatment.

From RNA transcripts, TCR beta CDR3 regions were amplified. TCR CDR3 underwent first-round RT-PCR with the HTBI primer set. TCRdb used MiXCR to reprocess the multiplex PCR reads, holding one entry per CDR3 protein. The data contain 530,000 or so distinct CDR3 sequences, about 15% of them singletons. Patients were excluded because of uncontrolled infection, other autoimmune disease, pregnancy or lactation. Study observations and caveats: Blood also carried most thyroid clonotypes expanded above 0.001.

Remarks on this clonotype: Antigen unknown.

Germline V CDR1 and CDR2: SGHTS, YDEGEE. Trimming left V 4 bases short and J 5 bases short, with 7 bases between. The CDR3 spans 11 residues. The TCR was taken from a woman between 18 and 29 years old with Graves' ophthalmopathy. The chain couples TRBV5-8 to TRBJ2-7; D gene unclear. Sequences were obtained from blood. The CDR3 protein is CASSRPHEQYF. CDR3 bases: TGTGCCAGCAGCCGCCCTCACGAGCAGTACTTC. The entire variable domain, with the rest obtained from reference TRBV5-8 and TRBJ2-7, is as follows: EAGVTQSPTHLIKTRGQQATLRCSPISGHTSVYWYQQALGLGLQFLLWYDEGEERNRGNFPPRFSGRQFPNYSSELNVNALELEDSALYLCASSRPHEQYFGPGTRLTVT.